A single sample gave rise to the 28 T cell receptor beta chains below, sequenced in a study of blood T cell repertoires in COVID-19. Some clones are missing from TCRdb's copy, which holds only in-frame ones; the method was immunoSEQ multiplex PCR. The sample yields 95,000 to 100,000 clones, 85% seen once. The sample taken for sequencing was peripheral blood. These TCRs come from a woman in her sixties or seventies with active or convalescent COVID-19.

This chain links TRBV20-1 with TRBJ2-5; D is uncertain. The germline V and J ends were trimmed by 3 bases and 5 bases, with 4 bases remaining between them. This CDR3 is 10 amino acids long. Germline assignment: CDR1 DFQATT and CDR2 SNEGSKA (reference sequence). The CDR3 spells CSASFETQYF. The CDR3 DNA is TGCAGTGCTAGCTTTGAGACCCAGTACTTC.

The CDR3 DNA reads TGTGCCAGCAGGGGGACTAGCGGAATCGAGCAGTACTTC. This sequence encodes CASRGTSGIEQYF. The chain employs TRBV6-5 and TRBJ2-7; 11 bases agree with TRBD2. The CDR3 covers 13 residues. J was trimmed by 6 bases and V by 6 bases; bases with no gene match: 4. CDR1 is MNHEY and CDR2 is SVGAGI in the germline V gene.

Remarks on this clone: The same CDR3 arises from other DNA sequences in this sample as well. The chain is built from TRBV6-2 or TRBV6-3 and TRBJ2-1; 11 bases map to TRBD2. Per germline, CDR1 MNHEY and CDR2 SVGEGT. V dropped 4 bases and J dropped 7; count of bases not matched to a gene: 9. The CDR3 has 16 residues. CDR3 bases: TGTGCCAGCAGTTTAGCGGGGGGGCTAAGAGGAAATGAGCAGTTCTTC. Protein sequence: CASSLAGGLRGNEQFF.

The chain links TRBV9 to TRBJ1-3; D gene unclear. Trimming removed 4 bases from V and 0 bases from J, with 8 bases in between. The CDR3 runs to 14 residues. Looked up from germline, CDR1 is SGDLS and CDR2 is YYNGEE. The CDR3 loop is CASSPQISGNTIYF. CDR3 DNA sequence: TGTGCCAGCAGCCCGCAGATCTCTGGAAACACCATATATTTT.

This clone was seen only once. This chain connects TRBV18 to TRBJ1-1, with D possibly TRBD1 on 5 matching bases. V gave up 2 bases and J gave up 7 bases, with 8 bases separating them. CDR1 is KGHSH and CDR2 is LQKENI in the germline V gene. The CDR3 length is 12 residues. The CDR3 reads CASSPADSEAFF. CDR3 in DNA: TGTGCCAGCTCACCAGCAGACAGTGAAGCTTTCTTT.

This clone was seen once. The chain combines TRBV25-1 with TRBJ1-2, with 10 bases identical to TRBD1. Germline V CDR1 and CDR2: MGHDK, SYGVNS. Trimming removed 3 bases from V and 0 bases from J; junction bases left unmatched: 1. The CDR3 extends over 15 amino acids. The CDR3 bases are TGTGCCAGCAGTGAGGACAGGGGGACTAACTATGGCTACACCTTC. Translation: CASSEDRGTNYGYTF.

The chain carries TRBV4-1 and TRBJ2-1; 10 bases map to TRBD1. Germline CDR1 reads MGHRA; CDR2 reads YSYEKL. The CDR3 is 15 residues long. V trimming: 6 bases; J trimming: 7 bases; junction bases outside the gene matches: 9. CDR3 coding DNA: TGCGCCAGCAGACTCGGGACAGGGGTTCAGAATGAGCAGTTCTTC. This translates into CASRLGTGVQNEQFF.

The chain joins TRBV19 to TRBJ2-2; a possible D gene is TRBD1 (5 bases). Germline V gene lookup returns CDR1 LNHDA and CDR2 SQIVND (reference sequence). CDR3 length: 16 amino acids. The V end was cut by 3 bases, the J end by 3 bases, with 14 bases between. In DNA form, the CDR3 reads TGTGCCAGTAGTATTCAGTTTCAGGGATACACCGGGGAGCTGTTTTTT. Its translation: CASSIQFQGYTGELFF. The full variable domain, completed using reference TRBV19 and TRBJ2-2, is DGGITQSPKYLFRKEGQNVTLSCEQNLNHDAMYWYRQDPGQGLRLIYYSQIVNDFQKGDIAEGYSVSREKKESFPLTVTSAQKNPTAFYLCASSIQFQGYTGELFFGEGSRLTVL.

This sequence joins TRBV6-1 and TRBJ1-2, with 8 bases aligning to TRBD1. The V gene end was trimmed by 2 bases and the J gene end by 7 bases; junction bases not matched to a gene: 18. This CDR3 is 18 amino acids long. CDR1 is MNHNS, CDR2 SASEGT, per germline. CDR3 residues: CASSEMGQGATSMGGYTF. The CDR3 coding sequence is TGTGCCAGCAGTGAAATGGGCCAGGGGGCCACCTCGATGGGTGGCTACACCTTC.

This clone was recorded many times. This chain uses TRBV15 with TRBJ2-1; maybe TRBD2 (6 bases). The CDR3 totals 15 residues. CDR1 is LNHNV and CDR2 is YYDKDF in the germline V gene (reference sequence). V was shortened by 0 bases and J by 9 bases, with 15 bases between the two germline ends. The CDR3 reads CATSRDRGRWGEQFF. The CDR3 DNA follows: TGTGCCACCAGCAGAGATCGAGGGAGGTGGGGTGAGCAGTTCTTC.

The chain uses TRBV5-4 and TRBJ2-7; 8 nucleotides line up with TRBD1. The ends lost 3 bases at V and 5 bases at J; junction bases unmatched: 7. CDR3 length equals 14 residues. Germline loops: CDR1 SGHNT, CDR2 YYREEE (reference sequence). The CDR3 loop is CASSSRDRWDEQYF. CDR3 nucleotide sequence: TGTGCCAGCAGCTCCCGGGACAGGTGGGACGAGCAGTACTTC.

This clone was detected once. V gene TRBV24-1 combines with J gene TRBJ2-7, with TRBD1 identical over 9 bases. The CDR3 covers 19 residues. Trimming cost V 0 bases and J 2 bases; bases outside gene matches: 13. CDR1 is KGHDR and CDR2 is SFDVKD in the germline V gene. Written as DNA, the CDR3 is TGTGCCACCAGTGATTTGCCGCATTCAGGGGGGGACAGGGCCTACGAGCAGTACTTC. Translated: CATSDLPHSGGDRAYEQYF.

J is TRBJ1-1 and V is TRBV6-5, with 7 bases identical to TRBD1. Germline V gene sequence: CDR1 MNHEY, CDR2 SVGAGI. Losses at the gene ends were 2 bases for V and 1 base for J; bases not matched to a gene: 7. This CDR3 comprises 16 residues. The CDR3 sequence: CASSYGQGVTNTEAFF. Here the CDR3 DNA reads TGTGCCAGCAGTTACGGGCAGGGGGTTACGAACACTGAAGCTTTCTTT.

The chain employs TRBV4-3 and TRBJ1-2; D is ambiguous. Between the trimmed V and J ends, which lost 0 bases and 8 bases, there was a span of 13 bases. The CDR3 has 14 amino acids. Germline CDR1 is LGHNA and CDR2 is YSLEER. The CDR3 sequence: CASSQDRVPGGYTF. CDR3 nucleotide sequence: TGCGCCAGCAGCCAAGATCGTGTACCGGGAGGCTACACCTTC.

The V and J genes are TRBV7-9 and TRBJ2-2; D possibly corresponds to TRBD1 (6 bases). The germline gives CDR1 SEHNR, CDR2 FQNEAQ (reference sequence). V lost 6 bases and J 4 bases, leaving 15 bases between the germline ends. The CDR3 has 15 residues. CDR3 amino acids: CASSRIRGATGELFF. The CDR3 nucleotides are TGTGCCAGCAGTCGCATCAGGGGAGCCACCGGGGAGCTGTTTTTT.

This clone came up once. The V and J genes are TRBV6-5 and TRBJ2-4; 9 positions agree with TRBD2. V dropped 4 bases and J dropped 4; count of bases not matched to a gene: 8. Germline CDR1 MNHEY, CDR2 SVGAGI. The CDR3 has 16 residues. The DNA for the CDR3 is TGTGCCAGCAGTTCTGCGGGGGGGGTGGCTAAAAACATTCAGTACTTC. Residues: CASSSAGGVAKNIQYF.

The chain has TRBV15 and TRBJ2-5; 8 bases map to TRBD2. This CDR3 comprises 17 residues. Looked up from germline, CDR1 is LNHNV and CDR2 is YYDKDF (reference sequence). J was trimmed by 1 base and V by 0 bases; bases with no gene match: 7. The CDR3 loop reads CATSRDQAGGLQETQYF. The CDR3 region has the DNA TGTGCCACCAGCAGAGATCAGGCGGGGGGTCTCCAAGAGACCCAGTACTTC.

V gene TRBV5-1 combines with J gene TRBJ2-4, with 8 bases that match TRBD1. This CDR3 region has 17 residues. V lost 5 bases, J lost 0 bases, and 10 bases stayed unmatched. Germline V gene data show CDR1 as SGHRS and CDR2 as YFSETQ. The DNA of the CDR3 is TGCGCCAGCAGACGCGTCACAGGGGGGCTAGCCAAAAACATTCAGTACTTC. As protein: CASRRVTGGLAKNIQYF.

This chain joins TRBV3-1 (or the pseudogene TRBV3-2) and TRBJ1-4; tentatively, D is TRBD1 (5 bases). The length of the CDR3 is 14 residues. Trimming removed 4 bases from V and 5 bases from J, with 11 bases in between. CDR1 and CDR2 (germline): LGHDT, YNNKEL (reference sequence). The CDR3 region is CASSRRGVNEKLFF. CDR3 nucleotide sequence: TGTGCCAGCAGCCGTCGGGGGGTGAATGAAAAACTGTTTTTT.

The chain has TRBV6-5 and TRBJ1-4; D uncertain. CDR3 size: 15 residues. Trimming took 2 bases from V and 3 from J, leaving 10 bases between them. Germline CDR1 is MNHEY and CDR2 is SVGAGI. CDR3: CASSYGTQANEKLFF. Here the CDR3 DNA reads TGTGCCAGCAGTTACGGAACTCAGGCTAATGAAAAACTGTTTTTT.

The chain links TRBV7-2 to TRBJ1-1, with TRBD1 as a possible D gene (5 bases). Germline V gene sequence: CDR1 SGHTA, CDR2 FQGNSA. There are 13 residues in the CDR3. Trimming shortened V by 7 bases and J by 4 bases, and 13 bases separated the two germline ends. DNA for the CDR3: TGTGCCAGCACCCCGGGGGGGATCACTGAAGCTTTCTTT. It specifies CASTPGGITEAFF.

The gene calls are TRBV10-3 and TRBJ2-7; 7 bases map to TRBD2. This CDR3 has 14 amino acids. The junction had 7 bases not matched to a gene; V was cut back by 1 base and J by 7 bases. From germline, CDR1 is ENHRY and CDR2 SYGVKD. The CDR3: CAISEWGRAHEQYF. CDR3 sequence (DNA): TGTGCCATCAGTGAGTGGGGGAGGGCTCATGAGCAGTACTTC.

This chain joins TRBV2 and TRBJ2-2; D unresolved. The CDR3 is made up of 13 amino acids. CDR1 and CDR2 (germline): SNHLY, FYNNEI. The V end lost 5 bases, the J end lost 5 bases, and 9 bases lay between the germline ends. The CDR3 spells CASSPYLTGELFF. In DNA, the CDR3 is TGTGCCAGCAGTCCCTACCTAACCGGGGAGCTGTTTTTT.

This chain uses TRBV28 with TRBJ1-2; D call uncertain. CDR1 MDHEN and CDR2 SYDVKM come from the germline V gene. The CDR3 is 13 residues long. Trimming stripped 7 bases from V and 0 bases from J, with 9 bases between. The CDR3 DNA follows: TGTGCCAGCACACCCACAACTAACTATGGCTACACCTTC. Translating gives CASTPTTNYGYTF.

CDR3 amino acids: CASSRMGTATGELFF. The DNA of the CDR3 is TGCGCCAGCAGCCGCATGGGGACAGCCACCGGGGAGCTGTTTTTT. The gene calls are TRBV4-1 and TRBJ2-2, with 7 bases that match TRBD1. The germline CDR1 and CDR2 sequences are MGHRA and YSYEKL. J was trimmed by 4 bases and V by 4 bases; bases with no gene match: 6. The CDR3 sequence is 15 residues long.

This clone appeared a single time. The gene calls are TRBV5-6 and TRBJ2-2; 8 nucleotides line up with TRBD2. CDR1 is SGHDT, CDR2 YYEEEE, per germline. There are 15 residues in the CDR3. Unmatched junction bases numbered 4, after V lost 2 bases and J lost 4 bases. CDR3 nucleotides: TGTGCCAGCAGCTTTTTGGGACTAGGCACCGGGGAGCTGTTTTTT. Amino acid sequence: CASSFLGLGTGELFF.

CDR3 sequence: CASSLGGLYNEQFF. The DNA for the CDR3 is TGTGCCAGCAGTTTAGGGGGACTATACAATGAGCAGTTCTTC. The chain uses TRBV28 and TRBJ2-1; 7 bases map to TRBD2. Trimming cost V 2 bases and J 4 bases; bases outside gene matches: 2. CDR3 length equals 14 residues. Germline assignment: CDR1 MDHEN and CDR2 SYDVKM. The full variable domain, in which reference TRBV28 and TRBJ2-1 provide the parts outside the CDR3, is DVKVTQSSRYLVKRTGEKVFLECVQDMDHENMFWYRQDPGLGLRLIYFSYDVKMKEKGDIPEGYSVSREKKERFSLILESASTNQTSMYLCASSLGGLYNEQFFGPGTRLTVL.

The chain carries TRBV7-2 and TRBJ2-7, with TRBD1 identical over 9 bases. The CDR3 totals 16 residues. The ends lost 7 bases at V and 5 bases at J; junction bases unmatched: 15. CDR1 SGHTA and CDR2 FQGNSA come from the germline V gene. CDR3 in amino acids: CASKQGLGTGRHEQYF. CDR3 DNA sequence: TGTGCCAGCAAGCAAGGACTCGGGACAGGGAGGCACGAGCAGTACTTC.